Below are 21 T cell receptor beta chains sequenced from a single sample in a study of cytomegalovirus exposure and HLA in healthy donors. Both 60 Vbeta primers and 13 Jbeta primers went into the PCR. The table came from immunoSEQ multiplex PCR; TCRdb's copy has only in-frame clones and leaves some out. This sample has more than 80,000 clones, with around 76% found just once. Sequencing was performed on PBMCs. These receptors came from a man aged 18 to 29 in good health and CMV-seropositive.

The chain joins TRBV28 to TRBJ1-1; D is unresolved. Trimming cost V 2 bases and J 6 bases, with 13 bases left between them. Germline-derived CDR1 and CDR2 are MDHEN and SYDVKM. The CDR3 has 14 amino acids. CDR3 coding DNA: TGTGCCAGCAGTTTACAGCTGCAGGCCGCTGAAGCTTTCTTT. Translating it yields CASSLQLQAAEAFF.

The chain employs TRBV5-6 and TRBJ2-6; TRBD2 might be the D (6 bases). CDR3 size: 19 residues. Germline CDR1 reads SGHDT; CDR2 reads YYEEEE. Trimming removed 1 base at V and 0 bases at J, with 17 bases between. The CDR3 DNA reads as TGTGCCAGCAGCTTGTGGAGGGGCCTCACAGACTCTGGGGCCAACGTCCTGACTTTC. Translating gives CASSLWRGLTDSGANVLTF. The full variable domain, with the rest looked up from reference TRBV5-6 and TRBJ2-6, is DAGVTQSPTHLIKTRGQQVTLRCSPKSGHDTVSWYQQALGQGPQFIFQYYEEEERQRGNFPDRFSGHQFPNYSSELNVNALLLGDSALYLCASSLWRGLTDSGANVLTFGAGSRLTVL.

The table lists this clone with a count of one. The chain carries TRBV4-1 and TRBJ2-4; 7 positions match TRBD2. V shed 1 base, J shed 4 bases, and the junction held 4 bases outside the gene matches. The CDR3 extends over 15 amino acids. Looked up from germline, CDR1 is MGHRA and CDR2 is YSYEKL. DNA for the CDR3: TGCGCCAGCAGCCAAGTGGGGGGGTCAAAAAACATTCAGTACTTC. Residues: CASSQVGGSKNIQYF.

The J gene is TRBJ2-7, the V gene TRBV4-1, with TRBD1 matching 10 bases. J was trimmed by 5 bases and V by 0 bases; bases with no gene match: 4. The CDR3 sequence is 15 residues long. Per germline, CDR1 MGHRA and CDR2 YSYEKL. In DNA form, the CDR3 reads TGCGCCAGCAGCCAAGACGACAGGGGGCGGGACGAGCAGTACTTC. It specifies CASSQDDRGRDEQYF.

This clone has a handful of counts. One end of the junction varies from germline; a read error may be responsible. The rearrangement links TRBV6-5 to TRBJ1-1, with no clear D. The CDR3 loop spans 13 amino acids. Germline CDR1 and CDR2: MNHEY and SVGAGI. CDR3 nucleotides: TGTGCCAGCAATTCCCGGGGTTGGACTGAAGCTTCCTTT. It encodes CASNSRGWTEASF.

This chain links TRBV2 with TRBJ2-7; maybe TRBD1 (6 bases). The germline CDR1 and CDR2 sequences are SNHLY and FYNNEI. The V end was cut by 11 bases, the J end by 1 base, with 21 bases between. The CDR3 runs 15 residues. CDR3 sequence reads: CAGYTGPVTSYEQYF. The CDR3 DNA sequence: TGTGCCGGCTATACAGGGCCGGTTACGTCCTACGAGCAGTACTTC.

The genes are TRBV27 and TRBJ2-3; D possibly corresponds to TRBD1 (5 bases). Deletions cut 1 base from V and 1 base from J, with 6 bases between. This CDR3 comprises 14 residues. Germline V lookup: CDR1 MNHEY, CDR2 SMNVEV (reference sequence). The CDR3: CASSLLGGTDTQYF. The DNA of the CDR3 is TGTGCCAGCAGTTTATTAGGGGGCACAGATACGCAGTATTTT.

The rearrangement links TRBV5-1 to TRBJ2-7; 7 bases fit TRBD1. The germline gives CDR1 SGHRS, CDR2 YFSETQ. The CDR3 is 15 residues long. Trimming cost V 6 bases and J 0 bases; bases outside gene matches: 9. The CDR3 loop reads CASNANRGSSYEQYF. The CDR3 DNA follows: TGCGCCAGCAACGCCAACAGGGGTTCCTCCTACGAGCAGTACTTC.

This clone has just a few counts. This chain joins TRBV6-1 and TRBJ2-3; TRBD2 matches at 14 bases. V lost 10 bases and J lost 4; bases outside the gene matches: 4. Per germline, CDR1 MNHNS and CDR2 SASEGT. CDR3 length equals 14 residues. The CDR3 reads CAKTSGRASDTQYF. The CDR3 region has the DNA TGTGCCAAGACTAGCGGGAGGGCCTCAGATACGCAGTATTTT.

This rearrangement joins TRBV7-8 to TRBJ1-3, with 7 bases fitting TRBD1. Germline CDR1 reads SGHVS; CDR2 reads FQNEAQ. Trimming cost V 2 bases and J 7 bases; bases outside gene matches: 14. This CDR3 is built from 17 residues. CDR3 in DNA: TGTGCCAGCAGCTTATCTTCCCCGGGACAGCTTGTGAACACCATATATTTT. Amino acids: CASSLSSPGQLVNTIYF. The whole variable domain, filled in from reference TRBV7-8 and TRBJ1-3, reads GAGVSQSPRYKVAKRGQDVALRCDPISGHVSLFWYQQALGQGPEFLTYFQNEAQLDKSGLPSDRFFAERPEGSVSTLKIQRTQQEDSAVYLCASSLSSPGQLVNTIYFGEGSWLTVV.

This chain connects TRBV29-1 to TRBJ2-5; perhaps TRBD1 as D (6 bases). From germline, CDR1 is SQVTM and CDR2 ANQGSEA. This CDR3 is 15 amino acids long. The V end was cut by 8 bases, the J end by 0 bases, with 19 bases between. The DNA of the CDR3 is TGCAGCCAGCGTGACAGGTCCTGGGACCAAGAGACCCAGTACTTC. Translating it yields CSQRDRSWDQETQYF. The complete variable domain, with remaining parts taken from reference TRBV29-1 and TRBJ2-5, reads SAVISQKPSRDICQRGTSLTIQCQVDSQVTMMFWYRQQPGQSLTLIATANQGSEATYESGFVIDKFPISRPNLTFSTLTVSNMSPEDSSIYLCSQRDRSWDQETQYFGPGTRLLVL.

This sequence joins TRBV11-1 and TRBJ2-1; a possible D gene is TRBD1 (6 bases). The CDR3 runs 15 residues. Between the trimmed V and J ends, which lost 2 bases and 3 bases, there was a span of 11 bases. Germline-derived CDR1 and CDR2 are SGHAT and FQDESV (reference sequence). The DNA of the CDR3 is TGTGCCAGCAGCTTACCAGGACAGCGCTACAATGAGCAGTTCTTC. It codes for CASSLPGQRYNEQFF.

V and J are TRBV2 and TRBJ2-6; D is ambiguous. This CDR3 is 17 amino acids long. The V gene lost 4 bases and the J gene lost 3 bases, with 16 bases spanning the gap. Germline V gene sequence: CDR1 SNHLY, CDR2 FYNNEI. The CDR3 sequence is CASSAAVLLGGANVLTF. CDR3 DNA: TGTGCCAGCAGTGCCGCGGTCCTTTTGGGTGGGGCCAACGTCCTGACTTTC.

The chain combines TRBV2 with TRBJ1-1; maybe TRBD1 (5 bases). The length of the CDR3 is 14 residues. Germline loops: CDR1 SNHLY, CDR2 FYNNEI. Trimming took off 5 bases at V and 4 bases at J, with 14 bases between the two ends. CDR3 bases: TGTGCCAGCAGTTTCTCACCTGACAGCACTGAAGCTTTCTTT. This codes for CASSFSPDSTEAFF.

This clone was detected a few times. V gene TRBV7-3 combines with J gene TRBJ1-1, with D tentatively TRBD1 (6 bases). Germline CDR1 reads SGHTA; CDR2 reads FQGTGA. This CDR3 contains 13 residues. V was cut by 6 bases and J by 5 bases, with 13 bases left in between. CDR3 protein: CASRDAGETEAFF. The CDR3 region has the DNA TGTGCCAGCAGAGATGCAGGGGAGACTGAAGCTTTCTTT.

This clone was observed once. The genes are TRBV19 and TRBJ2-1; 11 nucleotides match TRBD2. The V gene's germline CDR1 is LNHDA and CDR2 SQIVND (reference sequence). V lost 2 bases to trimming and J lost 7 bases; unmatched junction nucleotides: 4. This CDR3 has 15 amino acids. CDR3 loop: CASSILAGGSNEQFF. For the CDR3, the DNA is TGTGCCAGTAGTATACTAGCGGGAGGATCGAATGAGCAGTTCTTC.

V usage is TRBV5-1 and J usage is TRBJ2-7; 9 bases line up with TRBD2. With 4 bases clipped from V and 3 bases from J, the junction kept 11 bases outside the gene matches. The CDR3 is 16 residues long. From germline, CDR1 is SGHRS and CDR2 YFSETQ. The CDR3 loop reads CASSVGLAESGYEQYF. DNA of the CDR3: TGCGCCAGCAGCGTGGGACTAGCCGAATCAGGCTACGAGCAGTACTTC.

The chain carries TRBV4-1 and TRBJ2-2; perhaps TRBD2 as D (6 bases). CDR1 is MGHRA, CDR2 YSYEKL, per germline. The ends were cut back, 0 bases at V and 6 bases at J, with 14 bases in the middle. The CDR3 is made up of 16 amino acids. CDR3 DNA sequence: TGCGCCAGCAGCCAAGAAGGGAGGCAGGGATCCGGGGAGCTGTTTTTT. Translating it yields CASSQEGRQGSGELFF.

This clone occurred many times. J is TRBJ2-3 and V is TRBV6-4, with D tentatively TRBD1 (6 bases). Trimming cost V 5 bases and J 0 bases, with 9 bases left between them. CDR1 and CDR2 from the germline V gene are MRHNA and SNTAGT. CDR3 length: 14 amino acids. CDR3: CASSLGTSTDTQYF. The CDR3, as DNA: TGTGCCAGCAGTCTCGGGACAAGCACAGATACGCAGTATTTT.

The chain employs TRBV27 and TRBJ1-2; D not resolved. Germline-derived CDR1 and CDR2 are MNHEY and SMNVEV (reference sequence). V was clipped by 3 bases and J by 5 bases, with 10 bases between them. The CDR3 is 13 residues long. CDR3 in DNA: TGTGCCAGCAGTTTCACCAACTTATATGGCTACACCTTC. It yields the protein CASSFTNLYGYTF.

CDR3 DNA sequence: TGCGCCAGCAGTGCAAGATCTAGCGGGTTGTACGAGCAGTACTTC. As protein: CASSARSSGLYEQYF. The chain has TRBV10-1 and TRBJ2-7, with TRBD2 matching 8 bases. Losses at the gene ends were 4 bases for V and 4 bases for J; bases not matched to a gene: 9. CDR1 is WNHNN, CDR2 SYGVQD, per germline (reference sequence). This CDR3 contains 15 residues.